This paragraph reports one T cell receptor (beta chain). At least ten counts were recorded for this clone. The antigen it recognizes is unknown. No per-base quality is available; no much larger clone lies one base away. This entry belongs to a study of metastatic and nonmetastatic thyroid tumors (dated by TCRdb to about 2020). Concerning the study at large: Repertoires were compared across peripheral blood and tumor or nodule tissue samples from malignant and benign thyroid patients.

No patient had received any treatment before thyroid surgery. Patient clinical samples collected from about 2012 to 2019 were retrospectively analysed using T-cell receptor beta sequencing. Points the paper makes about the study in general: In both blood and tumor samples, TCR beta diversity was reported to be significantly higher in malignant tumors than in benign nodules.

A distance of 4 bases separates the germline ends of V and J, which lose 3 bases and 6 bases respectively. The CDR3 holds 11 amino acids from the cysteine to the phenylalanine. CDR3 DNA only is kept here, 33 bases in frame from base 1. Looking up the germline V gene (reference sequence) yields CDR1 LGHDT and CDR2 YNNKEL. Libraries were constructed by PCR. The run used an Illumina HiSeq 4000. High-throughput sequencing was used to profile the TCR beta-chain CDR3 region of each patient. The original pipeline was this. The researchers built a classifier to tell apart papillary thyroid cancer patients with distant metastasis, based on CDR3 differences among clinicopathological groups. The Shannon index was used to assess repertoire diversity, and the Morisita-Horn index was used to assess tumor-blood repertoire similarity. In TCRdb, the public reads were trimmed at Q25 with fastp and aligned with MiXCR, with productive beta chains retained. The V and J calls here are based on TCRdb, not the publication. The sample table records fewer than 25,000 clones; roughly 15% of these occur just once. The ten largest make up about 15% of the sample.

This sequence uses TRBV3-1 and TRBJ2-3, with the D gene not confidently named. This receptor was taken from a female donor with papillary thyroid cancer or a benign thyroid nodule (not recorded which). Some clones in this sample may be carry-over from other donors' samples. The sequenced sample consisted of tumor tissue. The DNA reads TGTGCCAGCAGCCAGAGCGATACGCAGTATTTT. It is translated as CASSQSDTQYF.